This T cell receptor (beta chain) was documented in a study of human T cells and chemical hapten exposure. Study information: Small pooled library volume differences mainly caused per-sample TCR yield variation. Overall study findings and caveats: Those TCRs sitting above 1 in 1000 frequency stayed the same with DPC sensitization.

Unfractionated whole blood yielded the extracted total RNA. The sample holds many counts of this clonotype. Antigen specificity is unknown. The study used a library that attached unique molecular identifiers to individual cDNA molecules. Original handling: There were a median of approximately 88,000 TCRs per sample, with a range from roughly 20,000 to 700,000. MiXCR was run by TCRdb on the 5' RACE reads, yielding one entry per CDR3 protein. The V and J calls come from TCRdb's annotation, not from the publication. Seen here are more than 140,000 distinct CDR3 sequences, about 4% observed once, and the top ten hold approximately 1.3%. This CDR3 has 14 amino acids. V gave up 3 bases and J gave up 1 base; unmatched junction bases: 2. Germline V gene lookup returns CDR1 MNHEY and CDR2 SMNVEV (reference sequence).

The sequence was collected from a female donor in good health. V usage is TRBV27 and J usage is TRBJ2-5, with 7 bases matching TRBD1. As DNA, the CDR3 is TGTGCCAGCAGTTTTGGACAGGTCCAAGAGACCCAGTACTTC. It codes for CASSFGQVQETQYF.